Sequencing of this T cell receptor beta chain was carried out in a study of blood T cell repertoires in COVID-19. For the study at large: From T cells, B-cell-depleted T cells, or PBMCs came the material, which was cDNA or gDNA.

Sequencing used immunoSEQ multiplex PCR; TCRdb keeps in-frame clones, though not all of them. The table records about 270,000 clones, 80% to 90% of them present only once. CDR3 length: 15 residues. From germline, CDR1 is KGHSH and CDR2 LQKENI. The V gene lost 2 bases and the J gene lost 0 bases, with 11 bases spanning the gap. The clonotype originates from a woman in her thirties with acute COVID-19. The sequenced sample was PBMCs or T cells enriched from blood (not recorded which). V usage is TRBV18 and J usage is TRBJ2-7; D is unclear. CDR3 coding DNA: TGTGCCAGCTCACCAGAGGTTCTTCCCTCCTACGAGCAGTACTTC. It yields the protein CASSPEVLPSYEQYF.